The clone carrying this TCR beta chain was recorded at least ten times. As yet, its antigen is unknown. The data stem from a study of T cells in Graves' hyperthyroidism and ophthalmopathy. Diagnosis rested on symptoms, serum thyroxine and TRAb, thyroid ultrasound, and orbital computed tomography. Amplified regions were TCR beta CDR3 sequences from RNA transcripts. Primed by the HTBI set, a first-round RT-PCR was run on the TCR CDR3. TCRdb redid the calling of the multiplex PCR reads with MiXCR, one entry per CDR3 protein. The data contain around 620,000 distinct CDR3 sequences, around 15% of them singletons. Study-level points and caveats: The model's output predicted ophthalmopathy at a median of about 6.5 months prior to onset.

Sequenced sample: blood. This sequence originates from a woman aged 25-40 years with Graves' hyperthyroidism.

CDR3 amino acids: CASSLLAVSYNEQFF. For the CDR3, the DNA is TGTGCCAGCAGCTTACTAGCGGTTTCTTACAATGAGCAGTTCTTC. This chain links TRBV11-3 with TRBJ2-1, with 7 bases that match TRBD2. Germline values: CDR1 SGHNT, CDR2 YENEEA. The V and J ends lost 2 bases and 4 bases, in that order; junction bases with no gene match: 5. The CDR3 consists of 15 residues.